The clone carrying this TCR beta chain came up a few times. The antigen is not known. The data derive from a study of T cells in localized non-small cell lung cancer. Study-wide findings and caveats: Uninvolved adjacent lung showed the highest T cell clonality, exceeding tumor.

CDR3 length: 13 residues. Trimming cost V 2 bases and J 8 bases, with 12 bases left between them. The germline CDR1 and CDR2 sequences are MNHGY and SAAAGT. Data came from immunoSEQ multiplex PCR; TCRdb stores just in-frame clones and leaves some out. Here the sample spans about 1,800 clones, 25% to 30% being singletons. The material was lung tumor tissue, obtained before any cancer treatment. This sequence originates from a woman aged 35 to 70 with stage I lung adenocarcinoma. The chain joins TRBV6-8 to TRBJ1-2; no firm D call. The CDR3 DNA reads TGTGCCAGCAGTTACGGGCGAAATACAGGCTACACCTTC. It is translated as CASSYGRNTGYTF.